The rows below give T cell receptor beta chains drawn from one sample of a study of blood T cell repertoires in COVID-19. Data came from immunoSEQ multiplex PCR; TCRdb stores just in-frame clones and leaves some out. The table includes approximately 180,000 clones, approximately 87% detected once. Material: peripheral blood. These receptors all stem from a person aged 65 to 85 with COVID-19, enrolled during active disease. Each CDR3 is given without its conserved first and last residue. Expanded clones get a size class; other rows say once, few or many, or leave the size out.

size: -; V: TRBV4-2; J: TRBJ2-2; CDR3: ASSQESSNGELF
size: -; V: TRBV29-1; J: TRBJ1-4; CDR3: SVDHPGGANEKLF
size: -; V: TRBV7-2; J: TRBJ1-5; CDR3: ASSSSDRRGQPQH
size: -; V: TRBV11-2; J: TRBJ1-4; CDR3: ASSPRTGNNEKLF
size: -; V: TRBV6-2/TRBV6-3; J: TRBJ1-5; CDR3: ASSWGQSGNQPQH
size: -; V: TRBV5-1; J: TRBJ1-2; CDR3: ASSSGQVNGYT
size: -; V: TRBV5-6; J: TRBJ2-5; CDR3: ASSPGQGPQETQY
size: -; V: TRBV6-2/TRBV6-3; J: TRBJ2-2; CDR3: ASSYRGQNTGELF
size: once; V: TRBV5-6; J: TRBJ2-3; CDR3: ASSLWTSSFTDTQY
size: once; V: TRBV4-2; J: TRBJ1-5; CDR3: ASSATGTGENQPQH
size: once; V: TRBV5-5; J: TRBJ1-3; CDR3: ASSLIGQGGGNTIY
size: -; V: TRBV5-5; J: TRBJ1-5; CDR3: ASSPTETGYQPQH
size: -; V: TRBV9; J: TRBJ2-1; CDR3: ASSSPSGSRFSSYNEQF
size: once; V: TRBV7-3; J: TRBJ2-1; CDR3: ASSPPGVAEQF
size: many; V: TRBV29-1; J: TRBJ1-2; CDR3: SVEDLVTGEFFVYGYT
size: -; V: TRBV15; J: TRBJ1-4; CDR3: ATSNSDRVKEKLF
size: -; V: TRBV10-3; J: TRBJ1-1; CDR3: ATRGTGTEAF
size: -; V: TRBV29-1; J: TRBJ1-1; CDR3: SGDRGQGYTEAF
size: -; V: TRBV15; J: TRBJ1-6; CDR3: ATSRDRGRIMGSPLH
size: -; V: TRBV7-2; J: TRBJ2-7; CDR3: ASSIQRERTYEQY
size: -; V: TRBV10-3; J: TRBJ1-6; CDR3: ANTPGRDSPLH
size: few; V: TRBV6-2/TRBV6-3; J: TRBJ2-3; CDR3: ASSKTLRGAADTQY
size: -; V: TRBV6-1; J: TRBJ2-6; CDR3: ASSDQGASGANVLT
size: -; V: TRBV27; J: TRBJ1-3; CDR3: ASSLRGPSSGNTIY
size: -; V: TRBV7-2; J: TRBJ1-6; CDR3: ASSTLGQGASPLH
size: few; V: TRBV9; J: TRBJ2-7; CDR3: ASSVDPGGSYEQY
size: -; V: TRBV3-1/TRBV3-2; J: TRBJ2-2; CDR3: ASSQTSGRARVSGELF
size: once; V: TRBV19; J: TRBJ1-5; CDR3: ASSIPGGSQPQH
size: -; V: TRBV15; J: TRBJ1-1; CDR3: ATRPRGQGFTEAF
size: -; V: TRBV11-2; J: TRBJ2-7; CDR3: ASSLALWGAYEQY
size: -; V: TRBV7-7; J: TRBJ2-7; CDR3: ASSLVSQRKNSYEQY
size: -; V: TRBV6-2/TRBV6-3; J: TRBJ1-5; CDR3: ASSYSTPMGNQPQH
size: -; V: TRBV28; J: TRBJ1-3; CDR3: ASSLAPSSGNTIY
size: -; V: TRBV9; J: TRBJ1-1; CDR3: ASSARQANTEAF
size: -; V: TRBV9; J: TRBJ2-1; CDR3: ASSEGTVSYNEQF
size: -; V: TRBV4-2; J: TRBJ2-1; CDR3: ASSPTTSPGGNEQF
size: -; V: TRBV7-8; J: TRBJ1-3; CDR3: ASSLAGAPGNTIY
size: -; V: TRBV7-2; J: TRBJ2-2; CDR3: ASSLVGSAGELF
size: -; V: TRBV5-1; J: TRBJ2-1; CDR3: ASSLARLAGVSEQF
size: -; V: TRBV2; J: TRBJ2-5; CDR3: ASSRLLETQY
size: -; V: TRBV28; J: TRBJ1-2; CDR3: ASSPTDRGPYGYT
size: -; V: TRBV11-3; J: TRBJ2-1; CDR3: ASSKSSLVLSVLSEF
size: -; V: TRBV9; J: TRBJ1-2; CDR3: ASSVDNRGHGYT
size: -; V: TRBV3-1/TRBV3-2; J: TRBJ2-2; CDR3: ASSQWARKDTGELF
size: -; V: TRBV9; J: TRBJ2-2; CDR3: ASSAGTSGANTGELF
size: few; V: TRBV7-8; J: TRBJ2-3; CDR3: ASSSSTYTQY
size: -; V: TRBV28; J: TRBJ2-7; CDR3: ASLPAGAWGEQY
size: -; V: TRBV20-1; J: TRBJ2-1; CDR3: SASLAGLKNEQF
size: -; V: TRBV15; J: TRBJ2-3; CDR3: ATSRDTRGSTDTQY
size: -; V: TRBV5-5; J: TRBJ1-4; CDR3: ASSGRGQGTTNEKLF
size: -; V: TRBV19; J: TRBJ2-1; CDR3: ASKDSPEEYNEQF
size: -; V: TRBV6-1; J: TRBJ1-4; CDR3: ASSEFRTGEQEKLF
size: -; V: TRBV5-1; J: TRBJ2-7; CDR3: ASSLGGLLSSYEQY